This is a list of T cell receptor beta chains from one sample in a study of T-cell memory formation after mild COVID-19. MiXCR, run by TCRdb on the 5' RACE reads, gives a single entry per CDR3 protein. Here the sample spans roughly 140,000 distinct CDR3 sequences, around 14% being singletons. Sequencing was performed on PBMCs or a T cell subset sorted from them (not recorded which). Receptors originate from an adult woman who had mild COVID-19 (a few samples of this study predate the infection). Cell type and time point are not known. Both conserved end residues are part of each CDR3. A D gene is named only where the DNA matches it firmly. The size field is filled for only some rows; it gives once, few, many or a size class.

clone_size: NA; cdr3_length: 16; v_call: TRBV7-9; d_call: NA; j_call: TRBJ1-4; cdr3_aa: CASSLSWGSTNEKLFF; cdr3_nt: TGTGCCAGCAGCTTAAGTTGGGGGTCAACTAATGAAAAACTGTTTTTT
clone_size: few; cdr3_length: 14; v_call: TRBV12-3/TRBV12-4; d_call: NA; j_call: TRBJ1-2; cdr3_aa: CASSDYRSDYGYTF; cdr3_nt: TGTGCCAGCAGTGACTACAGGAGCGACTATGGCTACACCTTC
clone_size: NA; cdr3_length: 13; v_call: TRBV4-1; d_call: NA; j_call: TRBJ2-3; cdr3_aa: CASSLYLADTQYF; cdr3_nt: TGCGCCAGCAGCCTCTACCTGGCAGATACGCAGTATTTT
clone_size: few; cdr3_length: 13; v_call: TRBV29-1; d_call: TRBD1; j_call: TRBJ1-1; cdr3_aa: CSAVGTGYAEAFF; cdr3_nt: TGCAGCGCGGTAGGGACAGGGTATGCTGAAGCTTTCTTT
clone_size: many; cdr3_length: 15; v_call: TRBV3-1; d_call: NA; j_call: TRBJ1-2; cdr3_aa: CASSPEGWRFYGYTF; cdr3_nt: TGTGCCAGCAGCCCAGAGGGATGGCGATTCTATGGCTACACCTTC
clone_size: NA; cdr3_length: 16; v_call: TRBV12-3/TRBV12-4; d_call: NA; j_call: TRBJ2-7; cdr3_aa: CASSTWRGPAAYEQYF; cdr3_nt: TGTGCCAGCAGTACATGGAGGGGGCCGGCGGCCTACGAGCAGTACTTC
clone_size: few; cdr3_length: 13; v_call: TRBV10-3; d_call: NA; j_call: TRBJ2-7; cdr3_aa: CAIRWEVTYEQYF; cdr3_nt: TGTGCCATAAGGTGGGAAGTGACCTACGAGCAGTACTTC
clone_size: NA; cdr3_length: 12; v_call: TRBV6-2/TRBV6-3; d_call: NA; j_call: TRBJ2-1; cdr3_aa: CASSYVEFEQFF; cdr3_nt: TGTGCCAGCAGTTACGTAGAATTTGAGCAGTTCTTC
clone_size: NA; cdr3_length: 15; v_call: TRBV11-2; d_call: TRBD1; j_call: TRBJ1-2; cdr3_aa: CASSSLKTGSGGYTF; cdr3_nt: TGTGCCAGCAGCTCCCTTAAGACAGGGTCGGGTGGCTACACCTTC
clone_size: NA; cdr3_length: 15; v_call: TRBV5-1; d_call: TRBD2; j_call: TRBJ2-2; cdr3_aa: CASGLAGVGTGELFF; cdr3_nt: TGCGCCAGCGGACTAGCGGGAGTTGGAACCGGGGAGCTGTTTTTT
clone_size: many; cdr3_length: 14; v_call: TRBV7-2; d_call: TRBD1; j_call: TRBJ1-3; cdr3_aa: CASSETGSGNTIYF; cdr3_nt: TGTGCCAGCAGCGAGACAGGGTCCGGAAACACCATATATTTT
clone_size: NA; cdr3_length: 15; v_call: TRBV5-1; d_call: TRBD1; j_call: TRBJ2-4; cdr3_aa: CASSTATGGQNIQYF; cdr3_nt: TGCGCCAGCAGCACCGCGACAGGGGGCCAAAACATTCAGTACTTC
clone_size: NA; cdr3_length: 16; v_call: TRBV4-1; d_call: NA; j_call: TRBJ2-1; cdr3_aa: CASSQETTSSYNEQFF; cdr3_nt: TGCGCCAGCAGCCAAGAAACCACCAGCTCCTACAATGAGCAGTTCTTC
clone_size: many; cdr3_length: 15; v_call: TRBV4-3; d_call: NA; j_call: TRBJ2-1; cdr3_aa: CASSQGPLAHNEQFF; cdr3_nt: TGCGCCAGCAGCCAGGGGCCGCTTGCCCACAATGAGCAGTTCTTC
clone_size: NA; cdr3_length: 14; v_call: TRBV7-9; d_call: TRBD1; j_call: TRBJ2-7; cdr3_aa: CASSSTGGAYEQYF; cdr3_nt: TGTGCCAGCAGCTCGACAGGGGGGGCCTACGAGCAGTACTTC
clone_size: NA; cdr3_length: 14; v_call: TRBV6-1; d_call: NA; j_call: TRBJ2-7; cdr3_aa: CASRIRDSLYEQYF; cdr3_nt: TGTGCCAGCAGGATCCGGGACTCACTCTACGAGCAGTACTTC
clone_size: NA; cdr3_length: 10; v_call: TRBV25-1; d_call: NA; j_call: TRBJ1-2; cdr3_aa: CASSGVGYTF; cdr3_nt: TGTGCCAGCAGTGGAGTCGGCTACACCTTC
clone_size: NA; cdr3_length: 14; v_call: TRBV20-1; d_call: NA; j_call: TRBJ2-5; cdr3_aa: CSASSWGDQETQYF; cdr3_nt: TGCAGTGCTAGTTCATGGGGGGACCAAGAGACCCAGTACTTC
clone_size: few; cdr3_length: 17; v_call: TRBV4-1; d_call: TRBD2; j_call: TRBJ2-3; cdr3_aa: CASSQDQEGVAGPTQYF; cdr3_nt: TGCGCCAGCAGCCAAGACCAGGAAGGGGTAGCGGGGCCTACGCAGTATTTT
clone_size: NA; cdr3_length: 13; v_call: TRBV20-1; d_call: NA; j_call: TRBJ2-7; cdr3_aa: CSAETGTTYEQYF; cdr3_nt: TGCAGTGCTGAAACCGGGACAACCTATGAGCAGTACTTC
clone_size: few; cdr3_length: 15; v_call: TRBV7-9; d_call: NA; j_call: TRBJ2-1; cdr3_aa: CASSLGPRARDEQFF; cdr3_nt: TGTGCCAGCAGCTTAGGGCCTAGAGCGAGGGATGAGCAGTTCTTC
clone_size: few; cdr3_length: 15; v_call: TRBV29-1; d_call: NA; j_call: TRBJ2-7; cdr3_aa: CSVVENPGRGYEQYF; cdr3_nt: TGCAGCGTTGTAGAGAACCCCGGACGGGGATACGAGCAGTACTTC
clone_size: NA; cdr3_length: 12; v_call: TRBV7-9; d_call: NA; j_call: TRBJ1-5; cdr3_aa: CASSFSYQPQHF; cdr3_nt: TGTGCCAGCAGCTTCAGCTATCAGCCCCAGCATTTT
clone_size: NA; cdr3_length: 14; v_call: TRBV18; d_call: TRBD1; j_call: TRBJ2-5; cdr3_aa: CASSQDRGGETQYF; cdr3_nt: TGTGCCAGCTCCCAAGACAGGGGCGGGGAGACCCAGTACTTC
clone_size: few; cdr3_length: 16; v_call: TRBV20-1; d_call: TRBD2; j_call: TRBJ2-7; cdr3_aa: CSATGLAGGHSYEQYF; cdr3_nt: TGCAGTGCTACCGGACTAGCGGGAGGCCACTCCTACGAGCAGTACTTC
clone_size: many; cdr3_length: 22; v_call: TRBV6-5; d_call: TRBD2; j_call: TRBJ2-1; cdr3_aa: CASSYLGSGRGAPHISYNEQFF; cdr3_nt: TGTGCCAGCAGTTACTTGGGTAGTGGGCGGGGGGCTCCCCATATCTCCTACAATGAGCAGTTCTTC